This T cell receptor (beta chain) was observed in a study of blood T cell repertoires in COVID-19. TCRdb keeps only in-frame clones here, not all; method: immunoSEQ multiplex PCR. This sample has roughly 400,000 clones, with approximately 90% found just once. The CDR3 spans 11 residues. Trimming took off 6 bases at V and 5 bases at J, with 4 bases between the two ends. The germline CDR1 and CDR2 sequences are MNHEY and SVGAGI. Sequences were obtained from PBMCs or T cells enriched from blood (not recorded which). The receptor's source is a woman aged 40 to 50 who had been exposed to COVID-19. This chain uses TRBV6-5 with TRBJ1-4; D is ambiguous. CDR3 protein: CASRLNEKLFF. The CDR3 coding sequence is TGTGCCAGCAGACTCAATGAAAAACTGTTTTTT.